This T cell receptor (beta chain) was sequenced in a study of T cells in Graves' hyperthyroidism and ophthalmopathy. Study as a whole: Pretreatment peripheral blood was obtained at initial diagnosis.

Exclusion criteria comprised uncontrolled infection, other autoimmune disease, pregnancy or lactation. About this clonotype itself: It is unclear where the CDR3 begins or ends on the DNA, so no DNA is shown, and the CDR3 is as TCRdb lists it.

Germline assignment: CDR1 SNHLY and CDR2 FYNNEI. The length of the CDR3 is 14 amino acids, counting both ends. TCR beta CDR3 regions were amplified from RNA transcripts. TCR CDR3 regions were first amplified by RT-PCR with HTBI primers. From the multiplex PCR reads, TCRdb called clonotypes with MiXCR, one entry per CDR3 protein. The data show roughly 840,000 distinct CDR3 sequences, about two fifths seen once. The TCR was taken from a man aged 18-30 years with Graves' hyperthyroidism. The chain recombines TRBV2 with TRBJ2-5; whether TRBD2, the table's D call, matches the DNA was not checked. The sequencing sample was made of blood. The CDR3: CACSARAVQETQYF.